Given below is one TCR beta chain in context. In this sample, this clonotype turned up many times. There is no known antigen for this receptor. No much larger clone exists at a distance of one base, and base qualities are not known. The data are from a study of human T cells and chemical hapten exposure listed by TCRdb under 2021. Turning to the overall study: Libraries were pooled for sequencing, and per-sample TCR yields varied mainly because of small differences in library volumes within the pool. The study tracked peripheral blood TCR repertoire changes in vivo during primary and secondary sensitization to the hapten diphenylcyclopropenone (DPC) in alopecia patients. Both TCR alpha and TCR beta chains were sequenced from each blood RNA sample. Results the study describes overall, beyond this receptor: The number of TCRs above 1 in 1000 frequency did not change with DPC sensitization; there was no evidence of global repertoire structure alterations. After repeated subsampling, changes were observed in the strength of the expansion versus patch-test correlation and in the threshold at which the correlation became significant.

The time point label corresponds to: healthy volunteer bleed at 6 weeks. Total RNA was extracted from unfractionated whole blood that had been collected in Tempus Blood RNA tubes. Roughly 5 healthy volunteers served as TCR sequencing controls and were bled at day 0, 2 weeks and 6 weeks. The library was prepared using RACE. The sequencing machine was a NextSeq 500. Library preparation attached unique molecular identifiers to individual cDNA molecules for quantitative, reproducible TCR counting. The authors' pipeline ran thus. The median number of TCRs per sample was around 96,000, ranging from about 23,224 to 690,600. The Decombinator software suite was used to annotate the V, J and CDR3 of the TCR reads. For PS versus PT1 abundance plots, all samples were subsampled to the same number of TCRs (28,000). TCRs were defined as expanded if absent before sensitization and observed at least eight times at the 2-week time point. The raw public reads went through TCRdb reprocessing: fastp at Q25, MiXCR clone calling, in-frame beta chains kept. Merged by CDR3 protein, the rows form single entries marked with the most common genes and DNA. The V and J calls and clone size come from TCRdb's table, not from the authors' own analysis. For this sample there are 60,000 to 90,000 distinct CDR3 sequences; around 9.4% appear just once. The ten biggest clones cover roughly 1.6% of the sample.

V is pared back by 6 bases and J by 6 bases, with 10 bases lying between the germline termini. The CDR3 has 12 amino acids, counting the end cysteine and phenylalanine. Just CDR3 DNA is preserved here, 36 bases in frame from base 1. The germline V gene (reference sequence) supplies CDR1 SEHNR and CDR2 FQNEAQ. The clonotype originates from a female donor in good health. Some clones in this sample may be carry-over from other donors' samples. The rearranged segments are TRBV7-9 and TRBJ2-3, with an unclear D gene assignment. The sample was whole blood. The CDR3 is CASSYQADTQYF. The nucleotide sequence is given as TGTGCCAGCAGTTATCAGGCTGATACGCAGTATTTT.